The clone carrying this T cell receptor (beta chain) was counted only a few times. As yet, its antigen is unknown. PCR primers comprised 60 Vbeta and 13 Jbeta primers. Sequencing was performed with immunoSEQ multiplex PCR; in TCRdb, only in-frame clones are kept and a portion is missing. This sample yields 200,000 to 250,000 clones, of which 76% are seen a single time; 0.6% to 0.65% belongs to the top ten. This sample was taken from a study of cytomegalovirus exposure and HLA in healthy donors. Study-level points and caveats: Reportedly, HLA-A and HLA-B alleles of most subjects were accurately predicted from TCR beta. In an earlier analysis, in some 500 donors, most V segments appeared productive either ~87% or ~30% of the time. A reported reduction in N-insertions relative to the 666-donor mean was seen in an Asian-associated ancestry cluster in a later analysis.

The CDR3 contains 14 residues. The material sequenced was PBMCs. V is TRBV12-2 and J is TRBJ1-4; TRBD1 is taken as the D call from the table, unchecked against the DNA. TRBV12-2 is a pseudogene segment. The receptor was isolated from a young man in good health and CMV-seronegative. CDR3 protein: CASRGTGAPGGLFF. CDR3 DNA: TGTGCAAGTCGGGGGACAGGGGCCCCAGGGGGACTGTTTTTT.